The T cell receptor beta chain under discussion was sequenced for a study of radiotherapy plus CTLA-4 blockade in lung cancer. Study-level findings and limits: Peripheral blood showed expansion of tumor-derived TCR clones after radiotherapy and ipilimumab.

Germline V gives CDR1 SQVTM, CDR2 ANQGSEA. V was clipped by 1 base and J by 5 bases, with 10 bases between them. The CDR3 loop spans 13 amino acids. As for this clone: Its antigen is undetermined.

Assay used: immunoSEQ multiplex PCR; TCRdb lists only in-frame clones, some missing. The table records under 35,000 clones, about 70% of them present only once. The sample in question was peripheral blood, obtained from a patient treated with radiotherapy plus ipilimumab. The chain uses TRBV29-1 and TRBJ2-3, with D perhaps matching TRBD1 (6 bases). This clonotype was obtained from a human donor with non-small cell lung cancer whose response to radiotherapy plus ipilimumab could not be evaluated. CDR3: CSVEARDKDTQYF. The DNA of the CDR3 is TGCAGCGTTGAAGCAAGGGACAAAGATACGCAGTATTTT.